In its sample, the clone carrying this TCR beta chain was seen a few times. MiXCR, applied by TCRdb to the RT-PCR reads, yields one record per CDR3 protein. The sample comprises about 200,000 distinct CDR3 sequences, around 40% of which are singletons, and around a tenth rests with the top ten. V lost 6 bases, J lost 1 base, and 11 bases lay in between. This CDR3 is built from 14 residues. CDR1 is SGDLS and CDR2 is YYNGEE in the germline V gene. This specimen comes from a study of patients and donors after allogeneic stem cell transplantation. The sequence came from a human donor who was either an allogeneic HSCT recipient or a stem cell or donor lymphocyte infusion donor (not recorded which). It is not recorded whose cells these are; they may come from a transplant donor. V and J are TRBV9 and TRBJ1-3, with D possibly TRBD1 on 5 matching bases. Sequencing was performed on blood, either unsorted or a sorted T cell fraction (not recorded which). Here the CDR3 reads CASKEGTSGNTIYF. The CDR3 DNA reads TGTGCCAGCAAAGAAGGGACGTCTGGAAACACCATATATTTT.